This entry concerns a single T cell receptor beta chain. These data originate in a study of blood T cell repertoires in COVID-19. Produced via immunoSEQ multiplex PCR; TCRdb's table is partial and in-frame only. Among a few hundred thousand clones listed, 70% to 90% were seen once. This CDR3 comprises 16 residues. Germline V gives CDR1 MNHEY, CDR2 SVGAGI. Trimming cost V 0 bases and J 13 bases; bases outside gene matches: 16. This TCR was recovered from a man over 45 with acute or convalescent COVID-19. The chain links TRBV6-5 to TRBJ1-2, with 8 bases identical to TRBD1. Source material: peripheral blood. CDR3 coding DNA: TGTGCCAGCAGTTACTCGCTGGGTCCCGCACCAGGGGGCGTCACCTTC. Translation gives CASSYSLGPAPGGVTF.